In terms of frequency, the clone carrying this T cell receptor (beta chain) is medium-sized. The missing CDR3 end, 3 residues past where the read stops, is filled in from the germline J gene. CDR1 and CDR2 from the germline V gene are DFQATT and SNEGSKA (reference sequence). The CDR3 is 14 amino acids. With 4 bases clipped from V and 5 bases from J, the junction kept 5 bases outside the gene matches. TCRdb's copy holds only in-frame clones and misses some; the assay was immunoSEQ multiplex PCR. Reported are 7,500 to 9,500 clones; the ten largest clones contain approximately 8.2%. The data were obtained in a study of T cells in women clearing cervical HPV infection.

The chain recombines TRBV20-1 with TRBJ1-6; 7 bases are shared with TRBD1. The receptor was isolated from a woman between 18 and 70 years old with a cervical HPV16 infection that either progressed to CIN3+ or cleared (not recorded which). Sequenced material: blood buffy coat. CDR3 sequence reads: CSATSGTDNSPLHF. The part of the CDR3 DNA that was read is TGCAGTGCTACTTCCGGGACAGATAATTCACCC.